Given below is one TCR beta chain in context. The data derive from a study of T cell responses to AZD1222 COVID-19 vaccine. TCRdb's copy holds only in-frame clones and misses some; the assay was immunoSEQ multiplex PCR. The data show some 180,000 clones, under 95% seen once. The CDR3 spans 13 residues. Trimming stripped 2 bases from V and 5 bases from J, with 8 bases between. The germline gives CDR1 SGHTA, CDR2 FQGTGA. Here the sequenced sample was peripheral blood, taken 28 days after the second AZD1222 dose. The chain employs TRBV7-3 and TRBJ2-3; tentatively, D is TRBD1 (6 bases). The sequence derives from an adult who received the AZD1222 COVID-19 vaccine. The chain's CDR3 is CASSLLQGDTQYF. CDR3 DNA sequence: TGTGCCAGCAGCTTATTACAGGGAGATACGCAGTATTTT.